The 21 T cell receptor beta chains in this list originate from one sample, sequenced in a study of cytomegalovirus exposure and HLA in healthy donors. The PCR ran on 60 Vbeta and 13 Jbeta primers. Measured with immunoSEQ multiplex PCR; TCRdb has only the in-frame clones, and not every one. The sample has some 99,000 clones; around 73% are singletons. The specimen sequenced was PBMCs. Source of these receptors: a female donor in good health and CMV-seronegative.

V is TRBV4-3 and J is TRBJ2-3, with D possibly matching TRBD1 (6 bases). Trimming left V 4 bases short and J 8 bases short, with 16 bases between. The germline gives CDR1 LGHNA, CDR2 YSLEER. The CDR3 sequence is 14 residues long. CDR3 nucleotide sequence: TGCGCCAGCAGCCTGCGGCAGGGGAGCGCTACGCAGTATTTT. This translates into CASSLRQGSATQYF.

The CDR3: CSVVRVDYGYTF. The CDR3 DNA reads as TGCAGCGTTGTCAGGGTAGACTATGGCTACACCTTC. V and J are TRBV29-1 and TRBJ1-2, with a possible D match to TRBD1 (5 bases). There are 12 residues in the CDR3. V lost 4 bases, J lost 3 bases, and 9 bases lay in between. Germline CDR1 and CDR2: SQVTM and ANQGSEA.

This rearrangement joins TRBV30 to TRBJ2-2; 11 bases are a match to TRBD1. V was pared by 5 bases and J by 2 bases, with 4 bases of the junction left unmatched. Germline loops: CDR1 GTSNPN, CDR2 SVGIG (reference sequence). The length of the CDR3 is 15 residues. CDR3 in amino acids: CAWGQGAINTGELFF. The DNA of the CDR3 is TGTGCCTGGGGACAGGGGGCGATTAACACCGGGGAGCTGTTTTTT.

The chain has TRBV30 and TRBJ2-2; D perhaps matches TRBD1 (5 bases). The CDR3 sequence is 15 residues long. The germline V gene has CDR1 GTSNPN and CDR2 SVGIG (reference sequence). With 0 bases removed from V and 3 bases from J, the gap between germline ends came to 11 bases. The CDR3, as DNA: TGTGCCTGGAGTGTCCAGGCAGGGTACACCGGGGAGCTGTTTTTT. Amino acids: CAWSVQAGYTGELFF.

V is TRBV9 and J is TRBJ1-2; 7 bases are shared with TRBD1. Per the germline V gene, CDR1 is SGDLS and CDR2 is YYNGEE. The CDR3 loop spans 16 amino acids. With V trimmed by 3 bases and J by 4 bases, 12 bases remained unmatched. The DNA of the CDR3 is TGTGCCAGCAGCGGGGCCGGGACAGAGGCCCCCTATGGCTACACCTTC. Protein product: CASSGAGTEAPYGYTF. Together with reference TRBV9 and TRBJ1-2, the CDR3 gives the full variable domain: DSGVTQTPKHLITATGQRVTLRCSPRSGDLSVYWYQQSLDQGLQFLIQYYNGEERAKGNILERFSAQQFPDLHSELNLSSLELGDSALYFCASSGAGTEAPYGYTFGSGTRLTVV.

The chain combines TRBV11-3 with TRBJ2-7; D remains ambiguous. Germline-derived CDR1 and CDR2 are SGHNT and YENEEA. The CDR3 consists of 14 residues. V was cut by 1 base and J by 3 bases, with 10 bases left in between. The CDR3 region has the DNA TGTGCCAGCAGCTTAGGAGGTAGTGGCTACGAGCAGTACTTC. Residues: CASSLGGSGYEQYF. Full variable domain (rest looked up from reference TRBV11-3 and TRBJ2-7): EAGVVQSPRYKIIEKKQPVAFWCNPISGHNTLYWYLQNLGQGPELLIRYENEEAVDDSQLPKDRFSAERLKGVDSTLKIQPAELGDSAVYLCASSLGGSGYEQYFGPGTRLTVT.

This clone came up once. This chain links TRBV9 with TRBJ2-7; 7 bases are a match to TRBD1. This CDR3 is built from 15 residues. V was clipped by 3 bases and J by 4 bases; unmatched bases: 10. Germline lookup yields CDR1 SGDLS and CDR2 YYNGEE. The chain's CDR3 is CASSAGTVGAYEQYF. The CDR3 DNA sequence: TGTGCCAGCAGCGCAGGGACAGTGGGGGCGTACGAGCAGTACTTC.

The J gene is TRBJ2-1, the V gene TRBV5-4; D may be TRBD2 (7 bases). V was clipped by 4 bases and J by 5 bases, with 13 bases between them. CDR3 size: 14 residues. CDR1 and CDR2 (germline): SGHNT, YYREEE (reference sequence). CDR3 sequence: CASSQGGGDNEQFF. CDR3 DNA: TGTGCCAGCAGCCAAGGGGGAGGGGACAATGAGCAGTTCTTC.

The chain recombines TRBV10-2 with TRBJ2-1, with 11 nucleotides matching TRBD2. Trimming removed 4 bases from V and 3 bases from J; junction bases left unmatched: 2. The germline V gene encodes CDR1 WSHSY and CDR2 SAAADI. This CDR3 contains 15 residues. This chain's CDR3 is CASSGLAGNYNEQFF. The CDR3 region has the DNA TGCGCCAGCAGTGGACTAGCGGGGAACTACAATGAGCAGTTCTTC.

This chain connects TRBV6-1 to TRBJ2-1; D unresolved. CDR1 and CDR2 from the germline V gene are MNHNS and SASEGT. V lost 5 bases, J lost 7 bases, and 6 bases lay in between. This CDR3 region has 11 residues. Written as DNA, the CDR3 is TGTGCCAGCAGTCGTTTTAATGAGCAGTTCTTC. Amino acids: CASSRFNEQFF.

This clone has a handful of counts. V and J are TRBV12-5 and TRBJ2-1, with TRBD2 matching over 10 bases. V lost 8 bases, J lost 5 bases, and 3 bases stayed unmatched. Germline V gene lookup returns CDR1 LGHNT and CDR2 FRNRAP. This CDR3 comprises 13 residues. The CDR3 here is CASLAGEDNEQFF. For the CDR3, the DNA is TGTGCTAGTCTAGCGGGAGAGGACAATGAGCAGTTCTTC.

The V gene is TRBV7-9, the J gene TRBJ2-3; tentatively, D is TRBD2 (7 bases). CDR1 is SEHNR, CDR2 FQNEAQ, per germline (reference sequence). This CDR3 spans 17 amino acids. The V end was cut by 2 bases, the J end by 5 bases, with 20 bases between. The CDR3 DNA reads TGTGCCAGCAGCTTAAGGGGGGGAGGGCCGGTTGGAGATACGCAGTATTTT. Translating gives CASSLRGGGPVGDTQYF.

CDR3 sequence reads: CATSAGTNQPQHF. The CDR3 nucleotides read TGTGCCACCAGCGCAGGGACAAATCAGCCCCAGCATTTT. This chain links TRBV15 with TRBJ1-5; D may be TRBD1 (6 bases). Germline V gives CDR1 LNHNV, CDR2 YYDKDF (reference sequence). V was pared by 5 bases and J by 4 bases, with 9 bases between. This CDR3 spans 13 amino acids.

This chain connects TRBV20-1 to TRBJ1-1, with a possible D match to TRBD1 (5 bases). V lost 4 bases, J lost 6 bases, and 6 bases lay in between. Per the germline V gene, CDR1 is DFQATT and CDR2 is SNEGSKA (reference sequence). The CDR3 totals 10 residues. CDR3 sequence (DNA): TGCAGTGCTAAAGGGGCTGAAGCTTTCTTT. Protein sequence: CSAKGAEAFF.

This clone appeared once. The chain carries TRBV9 and TRBJ1-4; 11 bases fit TRBD1. The CDR3 totals 18 residues. Germline CDR1 reads SGDLS; CDR2 reads YYNGEE. The J segment lost 5 bases and the V segment lost 4 bases, leaving 13 bases of the junction unmatched. CDR3 in amino acids: CASSRTGTGGIRNEKLFF. The CDR3 DNA reads TGTGCCAGCAGCCGCACCGGGACAGGGGGGATCAGGAATGAAAAACTGTTTTTT.

This chain uses TRBV9 with TRBJ2-5, with TRBD2 identical over 10 bases. Germline CDR1 is SGDLS and CDR2 is YYNGEE. This CDR3 has 15 residues. The ends lost 3 bases at V and 5 bases at J; junction bases unmatched: 7. CDR3 sequence: CASSDRPSGSETQYF. The CDR3 DNA is TGTGCCAGCAGCGACAGGCCTAGCGGGAGTGAGACCCAGTACTTC.

The rearrangement links TRBV4-3 to TRBJ2-1; 8 bases agree with TRBD1. Losses at the gene ends were 1 base for V and 5 bases for J; bases not matched to a gene: 16. CDR1 is LGHNA, CDR2 YSLEER, per germline. The CDR3 has 19 amino acids. CDR3 in amino acids: CASSQGRRRGRMIDNEQFF. The CDR3 nucleotides are TGCGCCAGCAGCCAAGGAAGGCGCAGGGGGCGAATGATCGACAATGAGCAGTTCTTC.

The sample holds a few counts of this clone. J is TRBJ2-1 and V is TRBV19, with D perhaps matching TRBD2 (5 bases). The CDR3 is made up of 16 amino acids. The V and J ends lost 6 bases and 0 bases respectively, with 15 bases between them. Germline CDR1 and CDR2: LNHDA and SQIVND (reference sequence). CDR3 sequence: CASRRAPVSSYNEQFF. In DNA, the CDR3 is TGTGCCAGTAGGAGGGCACCAGTGAGCTCCTACAATGAGCAGTTCTTC.

The chain is built from TRBV9 and TRBJ2-7, with 9 bases that match TRBD2. The ends lost 4 bases at V and 6 bases at J; junction bases unmatched: 8. The CDR3 is 14 residues long. In germline, CDR1 is SGDLS, CDR2 YYNGEE. CDR3 DNA sequence: TGTGCCAGCAGCCCATTAGCGGGAGCGGGCGAGCAGTACTTC. This codes for CASSPLAGAGEQYF.

This clone was counted between two and nine times. This chain joins TRBV25-1 and TRBJ2-5, with 7 nucleotides matching TRBD2. V gave up 3 bases and J gave up 1 base; unmatched junction bases: 5. CDR3 length: 15 residues. In germline, CDR1 is MGHDK, CDR2 SYGVNS. CDR3 coding DNA: TGTGCCAGCAGTGACGCGGGCGGGAGCCAAGAGACCCAGTACTTC. Its protein is CASSDAGGSQETQYF.

With regard to this clone: The sample contains more than one DNA sequence encoding this CDR3. This chain connects TRBV6-5 to TRBJ2-5; no reliable D call. This CDR3 comprises 15 residues. V dropped 0 bases and J dropped 5 bases, with 13 bases sitting between them. In germline, CDR1 is MNHEY, CDR2 SVGAGI. DNA of the CDR3: TGTGCCAGCAGTTACTCGTGGGCAAACGCGGAGACCCAGTACTTC. This encodes CASSYSWANAETQYF.